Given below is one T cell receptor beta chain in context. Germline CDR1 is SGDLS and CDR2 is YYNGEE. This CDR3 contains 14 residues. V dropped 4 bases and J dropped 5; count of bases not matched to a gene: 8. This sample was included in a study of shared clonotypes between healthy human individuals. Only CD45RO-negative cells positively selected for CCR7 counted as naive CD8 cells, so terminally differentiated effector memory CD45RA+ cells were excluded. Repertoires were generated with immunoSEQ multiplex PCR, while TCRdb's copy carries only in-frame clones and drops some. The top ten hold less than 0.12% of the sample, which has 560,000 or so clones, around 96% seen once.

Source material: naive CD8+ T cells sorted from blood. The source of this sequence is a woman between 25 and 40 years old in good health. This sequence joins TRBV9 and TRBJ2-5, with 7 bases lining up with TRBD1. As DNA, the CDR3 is TGTGCCAGCAGCATCGCCGGGACAGAGGAGACCCAGTACTTC. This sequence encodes CASSIAGTEETQYF.